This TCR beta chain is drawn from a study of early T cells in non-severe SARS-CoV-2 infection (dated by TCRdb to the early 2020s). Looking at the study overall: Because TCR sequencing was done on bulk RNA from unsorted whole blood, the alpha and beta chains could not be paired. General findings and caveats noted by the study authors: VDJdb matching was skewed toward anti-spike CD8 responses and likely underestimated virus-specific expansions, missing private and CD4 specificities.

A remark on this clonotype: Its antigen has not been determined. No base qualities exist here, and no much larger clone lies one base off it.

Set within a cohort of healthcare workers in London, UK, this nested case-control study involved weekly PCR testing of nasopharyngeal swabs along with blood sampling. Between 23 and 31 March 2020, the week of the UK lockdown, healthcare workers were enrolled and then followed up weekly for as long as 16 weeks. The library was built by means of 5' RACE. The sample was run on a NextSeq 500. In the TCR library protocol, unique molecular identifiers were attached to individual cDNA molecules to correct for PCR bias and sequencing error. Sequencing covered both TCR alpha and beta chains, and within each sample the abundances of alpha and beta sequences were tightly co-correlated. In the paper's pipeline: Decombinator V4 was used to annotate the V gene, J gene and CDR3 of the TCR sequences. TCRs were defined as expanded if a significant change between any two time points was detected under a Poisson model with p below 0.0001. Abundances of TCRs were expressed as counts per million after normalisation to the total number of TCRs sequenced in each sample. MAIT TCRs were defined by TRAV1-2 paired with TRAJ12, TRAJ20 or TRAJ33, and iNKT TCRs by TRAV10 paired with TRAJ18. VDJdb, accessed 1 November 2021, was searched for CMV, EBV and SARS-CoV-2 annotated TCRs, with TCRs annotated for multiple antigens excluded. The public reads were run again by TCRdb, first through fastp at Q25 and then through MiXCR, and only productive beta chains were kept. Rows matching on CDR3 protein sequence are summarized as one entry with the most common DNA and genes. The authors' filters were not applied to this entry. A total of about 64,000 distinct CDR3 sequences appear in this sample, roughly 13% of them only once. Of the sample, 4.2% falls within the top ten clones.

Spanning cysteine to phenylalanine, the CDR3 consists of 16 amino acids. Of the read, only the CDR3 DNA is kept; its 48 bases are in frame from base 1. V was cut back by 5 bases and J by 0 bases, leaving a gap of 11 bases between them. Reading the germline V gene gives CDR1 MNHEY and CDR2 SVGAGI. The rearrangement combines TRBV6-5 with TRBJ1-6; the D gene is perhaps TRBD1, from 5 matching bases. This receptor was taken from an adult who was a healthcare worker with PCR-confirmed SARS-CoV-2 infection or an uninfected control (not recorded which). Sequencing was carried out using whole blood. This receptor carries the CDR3 CASSRQDSSYNSPLHF. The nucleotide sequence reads TGTGCCAGCAGTAGACAAGACAGCTCCTATAATTCACCCCTCCACTTT.